This TCR beta chain was identified in a study of CD8 T cells in ankylosing spondylitis (dated by TCRdb to the late 2010s). Looking at the study overall: The study profiled T cell receptor beta repertoires in healthy donors and ankylosing spondylitis patients to find disease-linked TCR variants. The full study cohort was made up of 20 to 25 ankylosing spondylitis patients and around 100 healthy donors. Peripheral blood was sampled, and synovial fluid was also collected from ankylosing spondylitis patients. Paper-wide results and their limitations: A TCR beta motif of 7 or 8 highly homologous amino acid variants appeared characteristic of blood from ankylosing spondylitis patients. The disease-linked clones were reported to be significantly enriched in matched synovial fluid samples from ankylosing spondylitis patients. Some motif variants had previously been reported in the synovial fluid and blood of reactive arthritis patients, which suggests shared mechanisms of disease initiation. The disease-linked clones had a CD8+ phenotype and were found at relatively low frequencies in peripheral blood.

With respect to this clonotype: Its antigen target is currently unknown. Base-call qualities are not available, and no considerably larger clone is one nucleotide away.

The cysteine opens and the phenylalanine closes a CDR3 of 14 amino acids. The DNA shown is the 42-base CDR3, in frame from base 1. CDR1 SGHRS and CDR2 YFSETQ are derived from the germline V gene. Trimming removed 0 bases from V and 12 bases from J, leaving 16 bases between the germline ends. TCRdb records Illumina HiSeq 2500 as the sequencer. TCR beta libraries were prepared by quantitative 5'-RACE with molecular barcodes. The published analysis was carried out like this. Disease-linked TCR variants were identified with a new computational method built on a probabilistic model of VDJ rearrangement. TCRdb reran the public reads through fastp at Q25 and MiXCR, keeping productive beta chains. Identical CDR3 proteins give one entry, which carries the most common genes and DNA. The V and J calls follow TCRdb's processing rather than the paper's. This sample has 100,000 to 150,000 distinct CDR3 sequences in its table, and roughly an eighth of those were observed once. The top ten constitute 2.5% to 3.5% of the sample.

The clonotype was recovered from a female donor with ankylosing spondylitis or in good health (not recorded which). Recombination linked TRBV5-1 to TRBJ2-1; no D gene can be assigned with confidence. The material sequenced was blood, either unsorted or a sorted T cell fraction (not recorded which). The DNA is TGCGCCAGCAGCTTGGTTACACCCCCTGAGGTGCAGTTCTTC. Protein translation: CASSLVTPPEVQFF.